This section outlines one T cell receptor beta chain sequence together with its context. The CDR3 is made up of 16 amino acids. V was pared by 4 bases and J by 4 bases, with 19 bases between. Germline V gene lookup returns CDR1 MGHRA and CDR2 YSYEKL. This record comes from a study of shared clonotypes between healthy human individuals. Profiling relied on immunoSEQ multiplex PCR, and the TCRdb table lists in-frame clones only, not all of them. Of some 690,000 clones in the sample, roughly 91% were seen once. The sequencing sample was made of memory CD8+ T cells from PBMCs. Subset denoted: CD45RO+ cells pooled with CCR7-negative TemRA cells. V usage is TRBV4-1 and J usage is TRBJ1-1; D is ambiguous. The TCR was taken from a man in his late teens or twenties in good health. Some clones in this sample may be carry-over from other donors' samples. Here the CDR3 DNA reads TGCGCCAGCAGCCGACCCGGGATCTCGGTTGGCACTGAAGCTTTCTTT. Protein sequence: CASSRPGISVGTEAFF.